This T cell receptor (beta chain) was recovered during a study of blood T cell repertoires in COVID-19. Trimming cost V 0 bases and J 3 bases, with 9 bases left between them. The length of the CDR3 is 15 residues. In germline, CDR1 is LGHDT, CDR2 YNNKEL (reference sequence). In the original analysis: The authors estimated nucleated cell counts from reference gene primer amplification. Only in-frame clones appear in the TCRdb table, and some are missing; sequencing was by immunoSEQ multiplex PCR. V and J calls and clone size are copied from that table; D and trimming were computed from the DNA. The sample lists 150,000 to 250,000 clones; roughly 77% were seen once. Enrolled during active infection, Seattle patients were then followed longitudinally.

The TCR sequence derives from a woman between 40 and 55 years old with COVID-19, enrolled during active disease. What was sequenced was peripheral blood. V and J are TRBV3-1 (or the pseudogene TRBV3-2) and TRBJ2-1; a weak D match, TRBD2 (5 bases). The CDR3 loop reads CASSQEPGSYNEQFF. The CDR3 nucleotides are TGTGCCAGCAGCCAAGAACCGGGGAGCTACAATGAGCAGTTCTTC.